This TCR beta chain emerged from a study of metastatic and nonmetastatic thyroid tumors. Overall study context: The authors compared repertoires across blood and tumor or nodule tissue from malignant and benign thyroid patients.

In germline, CDR1 is SGHTA, CDR2 FQGTGA. V dropped 2 bases and J dropped 3 bases, with 4 bases sitting between them. This CDR3 has 13 residues. From the PCR reads, TCRdb re-called clones with MiXCR. The data hold around 45,000 clones, with 3.2% observed a single time. Among the patients, none had received any treatment before thyroid surgery. V usage is TRBV7-3 and J usage is TRBJ2-2, with D unclear. Sequencing was done on a sample of blood. This TCR was recovered from a female donor with papillary thyroid cancer or a benign thyroid nodule (not recorded which). Some clones in this sample may be carry-over from other donors' samples. DNA of the CDR3: TGTGCCAGCAGCTTAGAGCACACCGGGGAGCTGTTTTTT. Translating gives CASSLEHTGELFF.